Below, one T cell receptor beta chain is given with its context. The clone's antigen remains unknown. Base qualities are not at hand, and no much larger clone is one base apart. This sample stems from a study of blood T cell repertoires in COVID-19 (dated by TCRdb to 2020 to 2022). With regard to the full study: The collaborator samples originated in the United States, Italy and Spain and spanned the acute and convalescent phases of COVID-19. Nearly every sample came with metadata listing a de-identified subject ID, COVID-19 status, age in years and sex. The dataset comprised deeply sampled blood TCRbeta repertoires from subjects exposed to, actively infected with, or recovered from COVID-19. The repertoires were released in a freely available public database intended as a resource for research on the immune response to SARS-CoV-2. The material from the prospective study consisted of cDNA or gDNA derived from T cells, B-cell-depleted T cells, or PBMCs. Samples were obtained from the ongoing ImmuneRACE study (first 160 participants) and from about 1,300 subjects provided by 6 global collaborators. Where available, HLA class I and class II types were obtained from metadata supplied by the sample provider rather than from assay-based typing.

Cut back by 5 bases and 1 base, the V and J ends lie 5 bases apart. The CDR3 covers 12 residues, taking in both the cysteine and the phenylalanine. CDR3 DNA only is kept here, 36 bases in frame from base 1. Whole blood was collected in K2EDTA tubes by collaborating institutions according to the institutions' own protocols. For TCRbeta analysis, collaborator samples were shipped as frozen whole blood, as isolated PBMCs, or as DNA extracted from either sample type. The immunoSEQ Assay, a bias-controlled multiplex PCR, was used to amplify TCRbeta CDR3 regions from genomic DNA. The original methods were these. The number of nucleated cells in each sample was estimated from the amplification of reference gene primers within the assay. Sequence reads were collapsed and filtered to measure the absolute abundance of every unique TCRbeta CDR3 rearrangement. For each sample, productive Simpson clonality was calculated by taking the square root of Simpson's diversity index across productive rearrangements. TCRdb carries this immuneACCESS record with in-frame sequences only. Its versions omit some clonotypes, under half of them owing to an unresolved V gene in the studies checked, with the rest unexplained. V, J and clone size derive from that table, while D and trimming were established from the DNA sequence. This sample comprises approximately 340,000 clones, around 88% of them detected only once. The ten largest clones capture approximately 3.1% of the sample.

On the study overall, not on this receptor specifically: The amount of clinical and demographic metadata varied by source and participant and was provided uncurated.

The TCR originated in a man aged 25-45 years with active or convalescent COVID-19. Sequenced material: peripheral blood. This sequence uses TRBV12-3 or TRBV12-4 and TRBJ1-1; too little of a D gene remains to name it. The nucleotide sequence reads TGTGCCAGCAGTCGGTCGAACACTGAAGCTTTCTTT. Its amino acids are CASSRSNTEAFF.